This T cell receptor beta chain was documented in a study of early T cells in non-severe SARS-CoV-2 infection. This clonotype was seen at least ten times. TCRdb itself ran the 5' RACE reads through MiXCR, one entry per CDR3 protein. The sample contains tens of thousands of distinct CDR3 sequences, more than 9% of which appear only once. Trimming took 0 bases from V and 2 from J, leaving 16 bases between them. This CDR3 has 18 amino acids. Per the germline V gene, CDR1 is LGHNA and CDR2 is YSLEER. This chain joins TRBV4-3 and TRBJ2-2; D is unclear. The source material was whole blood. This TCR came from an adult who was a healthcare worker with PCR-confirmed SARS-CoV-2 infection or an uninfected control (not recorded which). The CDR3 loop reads CASSQETNLGINTGELFF. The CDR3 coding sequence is TGCGCCAGCAGCCAAGAAACTAACCTGGGGATAAACACCGGGGAGCTGTTTTTT.